A single sample gave rise to the 5 T cell receptor beta chains below, sequenced in a study of T cells after yellow fever vaccination. TCRdb called the 5' RACE reads again in MiXCR, with one record for every CDR3 protein. The sample comprises under 70,000 distinct CDR3 sequences, more than 5.5% of which are singletons, and roughly 40% rests with the top ten. The material was CD8+ T cells sorted from PBMCs, obtained on the day of the first yellow fever vaccination. The receptors derive from a man aged 18 to 30 who received the YFV17D yellow fever vaccine.

This clonotype was seen a handful of times. This chain uses TRBV5-4 with TRBJ2-3; D remains ambiguous. Germline values: CDR1 SGHNT, CDR2 YYREEE (reference sequence). Trimming stripped 5 bases from V and 7 bases from J, with 14 bases between. The CDR3 extends over 13 amino acids. The CDR3 DNA sequence: TGTGCCAGCAGTTCCCCGCCCGACTATACGCAGTATTTT. Protein: CASSSPPDYTQYF.

This clonotype was detected many times. The gene calls are TRBV5-4 and TRBJ2-1; D ambiguous. The germline V and J ends were trimmed by 4 bases and 5 bases, with 10 bases remaining between them. Germline V lookup: CDR1 SGHNT, CDR2 YYREEE (reference sequence). This CDR3 is 13 amino acids long. The CDR3 spells CASSPVANNEQFF. CDR3 bases: TGTGCCAGCAGCCCCGTGGCAAACAATGAGCAGTTCTTC.

This chain connects TRBV7-8 to TRBJ2-3; D assignment may be TRBD1 or TRBD2 (5 bases each). V lost 5 bases and J 5 bases, leaving 14 bases between the germline ends. In germline, CDR1 is SGHVS, CDR2 FQNEAQ. The CDR3 has 14 residues. The CDR3 protein is CASSQGPPGDTQYF. DNA of the CDR3: TGTGCCAGCAGCCAGGGACCACCGGGAGATACGCAGTATTTT.

A few counts support this clonotype. This chain joins TRBV5-4 and TRBJ2-3; 14 positions match TRBD2. Germline V gene sequence: CDR1 SGHNT, CDR2 YYREEE (reference sequence). The CDR3 sequence is 17 residues long. Germline trimming cut 2 bases from V and 5 bases from J; bases unmatched to any gene: 7. The CDR3 sequence is CASSLTGTSGGIDTQYF. In nucleotides, the CDR3 is TGTGCCAGCAGCTTAACCGGGACTAGCGGGGGCATAGATACGCAGTATTTT.

This clonotype was picked up many times. The chain couples TRBV9 to TRBJ2-2; D may be TRBD1 (6 bases). CDR1 is SGDLS, CDR2 YYNGEE, per germline. V shed 2 bases and J shed 4 bases, with 18 bases lying between them. CDR3 size: 17 residues. CDR3 nucleotides: TGTGCCAGCAGCGTCCAGGGGCAGAGTAGTAGCACCGGGGAGCTGTTTTTT. It codes for CASSVQGQSSSTGELFF.